This T cell receptor beta chain is from a study of post-analysis software for immune sequencing data. Notes on the study in general: The study found TRBV5-6, TRBV5-1 and TRBV20-1 among four to six TRBV segments more frequent in patients than controls.

Prepared libraries of TCR beta cDNA carried unique molecular identifiers. In TCRdb, the PCR reads were re-called with MiXCR into one record per CDR3 protein. Here the sample spans approximately 630,000 distinct CDR3 sequences, approximately 60% being singletons. Concerning this clonotype itself: Its antigen is not identified.

Germline V gene data show CDR1 as SGHDN and CDR2 as FVKESK. The CDR3 is made up of 16 amino acids. Trimming left V 4 bases short and J 0 bases short, with 10 bases between. This sequence originates from a girl aged 2-10 years with multiple sclerosis. The sequenced sample was blood. The genes are TRBV14 and TRBJ2-6; D possibly corresponds to TRBD1 (6 bases). The CDR3, as DNA: TGTGCCAGCAGCCGGGACACGGTCTCTGGGGCCAACGTCCTGACTTTC. Protein sequence: CASSRDTVSGANVLTF.